This T cell receptor (beta chain) was identified during a study of T cells in Graves' hyperthyroidism and ophthalmopathy. Study conclusions and caveats: The majority of expanded thyroid clonotypes above 0.001 also appeared in blood.

RNA transcripts yielded amplified TCR beta CDR3 regions. RT-PCR in the first round (using the HTBI primer set) targeted the TCR CDR3. TCRdb re-derived calls from the multiplex PCR reads in MiXCR, one entry per CDR3 protein. The repertoire holds about 480,000 distinct CDR3 sequences, with approximately 15% as singletons. This clonotype came up a few times. Its matching antigen is unknown. CDR3 length equals 15 residues. Germline V gene data show CDR1 as MGHRA and CDR2 as YSYEKL. V was clipped by 1 base and J by 2 bases; unmatched bases: 4. The sequenced material came from blood. The clonotype originates from a woman aged 18-29 years with Graves' hyperthyroidism. The rearrangement uses TRBV4-1 and TRBJ2-7; 8 bases line up with TRBD2. CDR3 in DNA: TGCGCCAGCAGCCAAGTAGCGGGGTTAACCTACGAGCAGTACTTC. It translates to CASSQVAGLTYEQYF.